Following are 20 T cell receptor beta chains from one sample sequenced in a study of blood T cell repertoires in COVID-19. The protocol was immunoSEQ multiplex PCR, while the TCRdb copy is restricted to in-frame clones and leaves out a portion. The sample gives 180,000 or so clones, approximately 85% of which show up once; around 6% is in the top ten. Sequencing was carried out using PBMCs or T cells enriched from blood (not recorded which). The source is a man aged 35-49 years with acute COVID-19.

This sequence joins TRBV18 and TRBJ1-6; 7 nucleotides align to TRBD1. The CDR3 runs to 14 residues. The ends lost 5 bases at V and 5 bases at J; junction bases unmatched: 3. CDR1 is KGHSH, CDR2 LQKENI, per germline. Here the CDR3 DNA reads TGTGCCAGCTCAATAACAGGGGATAATTCACCCCTCCACTTT. It is translated as CASSITGDNSPLHF.

The chain links TRBV4-1 to TRBJ1-5; D is undetermined. CDR3 length: 14 residues. Germline V lookup: CDR1 MGHRA, CDR2 YSYEKL. Between the trimmed V and J ends, which lost 0 bases and 8 bases, there was a span of 11 bases. The CDR3 bases are TGCGCCAGCAGCCAAGAGATCGGGAGAAAGCCCCAGCATTTT. Its translation is CASSQEIGRKPQHF.

The chain uses TRBV5-1 and TRBJ2-7; TRBD1 matches at 9 bases. CDR1 is SGHRS, CDR2 YFSETQ, per germline. There are 14 residues in the CDR3. Germline trimming cut 2 bases from V and 4 bases from J; bases unmatched to any gene: 4. The chain's CDR3 is CASSLTGGVYEQYF. CDR3 coding DNA: TGCGCCAGCAGCTTAACAGGGGGCGTTTACGAGCAGTACTTC.

The chain couples TRBV7-9 to TRBJ2-1; 7 nucleotides line up with TRBD2. The CDR3 totals 18 residues. Per the germline V gene, CDR1 is SEHNR and CDR2 is FQNEAQ (reference sequence). V shed 5 bases, J shed 0 bases, and the junction held 13 bases outside the gene matches. CDR3 DNA: TGTGCCAGCAGCCGTTCCTATACCCTAGCGGACTCCTACAATGAGCAGTTCTTC. Translated: CASSRSYTLADSYNEQFF.

This chain connects TRBV6-5 to TRBJ1-2; TRBD1 matches 11 bases. The V and J ends lost 0 bases and 7 bases, in that order; junction bases with no gene match: 1. Germline CDR1 is MNHEY and CDR2 is SVGAGI. The CDR3 is 14 residues long. Here the CDR3 reads CASSYSDRGPGYTF. In DNA, the CDR3 is TGTGCCAGCAGTTACTCGGACAGGGGGCCTGGCTACACCTTC.

The chain employs TRBV12-5 and TRBJ2-3; D might be TRBD2 (6 bases). This CDR3 is built from 15 residues. V lost 6 bases and J 2 bases, leaving 15 bases between the germline ends. CDR1 is LGHNT and CDR2 is FRNRAP in the germline V gene. The CDR3 coding sequence is TGTGCTAGTGGCCCGACGGGGACTTCCACAGATACGCAGTATTTT. It is translated as CASGPTGTSTDTQYF.

This chain uses TRBV6-1 with TRBJ1-5, with D perhaps matching TRBD1 (5 bases). The germline V gene has CDR1 MNHNS and CDR2 SASEGT. Trimming pared 2 bases from V and 7 bases from J, leaving 12 bases between. This CDR3 is built from 14 residues. The CDR3 nucleotides are TGTGCCAGCAGTGAAACTCTTCGGGGGCAGCCCCAGCATTTT. Its protein product is CASSETLRGQPQHF.

The gene calls are TRBV5-1 and TRBJ1-1; 9 bases are a match to TRBD1. After removal of 3 bases from V and 4 bases from J, the junction contained 19 bases not matched to a gene. CDR3 length: 19 residues. CDR1 SGHRS and CDR2 YFSETQ come from the germline V gene. The CDR3 region has the DNA TGCGCCAGCAGCTGGGTGGACACAGGGGGCTTTTTTTGGGCCACTGAAGCTTTCTTT. Its translation is CASSWVDTGGFFWATEAFF.

This clone was found a few times. The V gene is TRBV28, the J gene TRBJ2-7; 10 nucleotides agree with TRBD2. Germline loops: CDR1 MDHEN, CDR2 SYDVKM. J lost 0 bases, V lost 5 bases, and 7 bases had no gene match. CDR3 length: 16 amino acids. The CDR3 nucleotides are TGTGCCAGCAGTCCACTCACTAGCGGGGCCTCCTACGAGCAGTACTTC. It encodes CASSPLTSGASYEQYF.

The rearrangement joins TRBV20-1 to TRBJ2-1, with TRBD1 identical over 8 bases. Germline loops: CDR1 DFQATT, CDR2 SNEGSKA (reference sequence). The CDR3 loop spans 11 amino acids. V was clipped by 6 bases and J by 12 bases; unmatched bases: 7. This CDR3 is CSARGRPAQFF. CDR3 sequence (DNA): TGCAGTGCCAGGGGGCGGCCTGCGCAGTTCTTC.

DNA for the CDR3: TGTGCCAGCAGTTCTAGCGGGACGGTCCACAATGAGCAGTTCTTC. This encodes CASSSSGTVHNEQFF. The rearrangement uses TRBV2 and TRBJ2-1, with 9 bases matching TRBD2. V shed 5 bases and J 5 bases; nucleotides not matched to a gene: 7. The CDR3 is 15 amino acids. Germline CDR1 is SNHLY and CDR2 is FYNNEI.

The rearrangement links TRBV28 to TRBJ1-6; weak D call: TRBD1 (5 bases). CDR1 is MDHEN and CDR2 is SYDVKM in the germline V gene. V was pared by 6 bases and J by 9 bases, with 18 bases between. The CDR3 has 15 residues. Written as DNA, the CDR3 is TGTGCCAGCAGGGGGACCCCGGGCGGGGGTTCACCCCTCCACTTT. It translates to CASRGTPGGGSPLHF.

V usage is TRBV18 and J usage is TRBJ2-3; 7 bases agree with TRBD2. V dropped 5 bases and J dropped 5; count of bases not matched to a gene: 4. Germline loops: CDR1 KGHSH, CDR2 LQKENI. The length of the CDR3 is 13 residues. CDR3: CASSIAGEDTQYF. The CDR3 DNA is TGTGCCAGCTCAATCGCGGGAGAAGATACGCAGTATTTT. Filled out from reference TRBV18 and TRBJ2-3, the complete variable domain reads NAGVMQNPRHLVRRRGQEARLRCSPMKGHSHVYWYRQLPEEGLKFMVYLQKENIIDESGMPKERFSAEFPKEGPSILRIQQVVRGDSAAYFCASSIAGEDTQYFGPGTRLTVL.

The chain recombines TRBV3-1 (or the pseudogene TRBV3-2) with TRBJ2-3; 7 bases are a match to TRBD1. From germline, CDR1 is LGHDT and CDR2 YNNKEL (reference sequence). V lost 4 bases and J lost 4; bases outside the gene matches: 2. This CDR3 has 13 residues. The CDR3 region has the DNA TGTGCCAGCAGCCCGACAGGGTCAGATACGCAGTATTTT. This encodes CASSPTGSDTQYF.

The rearrangement uses TRBV9 and TRBJ1-6, with 7 bases lining up with TRBD1. The CDR3 totals 13 residues. Germline assignment: CDR1 SGDLS and CDR2 YYNGEE. Trimming at V came to 8 bases and at J to 10 bases, leaving 9 bases not matched to a gene. CDR3 loop: CASTDRFDSPLHF. The CDR3 DNA follows: TGTGCCAGTACGGACAGGTTTGACTCACCCCTCCACTTT.

The chain links TRBV4-1 to TRBJ2-7; D might be TRBD1 (5 bases). This CDR3 comprises 14 residues. CDR1 is MGHRA and CDR2 is YSYEKL in the germline V gene. V shed 3 bases and J shed 7 bases, with 16 bases lying between them. CDR3 in DNA: TGCGCCAGCAGCCACTCGGGCAGGGTGTGGGAGCAGTACTTC. Its translation is CASSHSGRVWEQYF.

The V gene is TRBV5-6, the J gene TRBJ1-6; weak D call: TRBD1 (5 bases). V was clipped by 4 bases and J by 0 bases, with 11 bases between them. CDR1 and CDR2 (germline): SGHDT, YYEEEE. This CDR3 contains 16 residues. The CDR3 here is CASSEYRSSYNSPLHF. CDR3 DNA: TGTGCCAGCAGCGAATACAGGAGCTCCTATAATTCACCCCTCCACTTT.

CDR3 coding DNA: TGCGCCAGCAGCCCAGGGGACAGGTACTACGAGCAGTACTTC. Encoded protein: CASSPGDRYYEQYF. This rearrangement joins TRBV4-1 to TRBJ2-7; 8 nucleotides align to TRBD1. Trimming cost V 4 bases and J 3 bases; bases outside gene matches: 5. CDR3 length: 14 residues. Germline CDR1 is MGHRA and CDR2 is YSYEKL.

This chain connects TRBV20-1 to TRBJ2-7, with D possibly TRBD2 on 6 matching bases. The V end lost 6 bases, the J end lost 7 bases, and 13 bases lay between the germline ends. This CDR3 has 11 residues. The germline gives CDR1 DFQATT, CDR2 SNEGSKA (reference sequence). CDR3 region: CSATLAREQYF. CDR3 coding DNA: TGCAGTGCAACACTAGCTCGGGAGCAGTACTTC.

The genes are TRBV5-1 and TRBJ2-1; 9 bases match TRBD1. Germline assignment: CDR1 SGHRS and CDR2 YFSETQ. J was trimmed by 9 bases and V by 4 bases; bases with no gene match: 8. The CDR3 sequence is 14 residues long. The CDR3 sequence is CASSHGQGRGEQFF. CDR3 nucleotide sequence: TGCGCCAGCAGCCACGGACAGGGGCGCGGTGAGCAGTTCTTC.